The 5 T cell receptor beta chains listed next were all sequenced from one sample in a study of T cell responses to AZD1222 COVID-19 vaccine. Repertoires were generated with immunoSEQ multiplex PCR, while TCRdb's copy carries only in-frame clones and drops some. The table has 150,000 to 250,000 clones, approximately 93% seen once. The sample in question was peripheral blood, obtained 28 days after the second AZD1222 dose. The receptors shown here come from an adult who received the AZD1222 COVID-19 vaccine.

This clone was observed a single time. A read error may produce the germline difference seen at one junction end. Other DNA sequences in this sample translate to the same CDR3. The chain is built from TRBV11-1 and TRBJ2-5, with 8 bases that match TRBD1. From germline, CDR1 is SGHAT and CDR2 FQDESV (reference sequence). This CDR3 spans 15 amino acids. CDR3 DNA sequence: TGTGCCAGTAGCTTAACGACAGGGGTTCGGGAGACCCAGTACTTC. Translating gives CASSLTTGVRETQYF.

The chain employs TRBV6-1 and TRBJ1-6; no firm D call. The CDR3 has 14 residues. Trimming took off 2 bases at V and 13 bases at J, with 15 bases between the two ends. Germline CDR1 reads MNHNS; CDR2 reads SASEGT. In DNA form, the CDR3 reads TGTGCCAGCAGTGAAATGACTCACACTCCCCCCCTCCACTTT. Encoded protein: CASSEMTHTPPLHF.

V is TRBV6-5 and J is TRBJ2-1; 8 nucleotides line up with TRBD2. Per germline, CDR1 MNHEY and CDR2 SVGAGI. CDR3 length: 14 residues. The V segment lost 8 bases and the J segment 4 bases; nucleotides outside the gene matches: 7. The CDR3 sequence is CASGGRTGYNEQFF. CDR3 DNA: TGTGCCAGCGGCGGGAGGACGGGATACAATGAGCAGTTCTTC.

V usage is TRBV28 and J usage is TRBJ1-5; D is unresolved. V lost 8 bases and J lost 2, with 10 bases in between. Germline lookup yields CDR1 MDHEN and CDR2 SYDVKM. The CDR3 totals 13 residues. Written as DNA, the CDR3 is TGTGCCAGCCTCGTGGAGGGCAATCAGCCCCAGCATTTT. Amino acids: CASLVEGNQPQHF.

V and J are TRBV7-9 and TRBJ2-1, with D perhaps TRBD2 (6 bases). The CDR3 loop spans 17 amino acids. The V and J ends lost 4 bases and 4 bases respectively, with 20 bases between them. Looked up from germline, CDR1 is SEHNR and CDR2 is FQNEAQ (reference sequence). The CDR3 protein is CASSYPTSLGDYNEQFF. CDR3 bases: TGTGCCAGCAGCTACCCGACTAGTCTGGGGGATTACAATGAGCAGTTCTTC.